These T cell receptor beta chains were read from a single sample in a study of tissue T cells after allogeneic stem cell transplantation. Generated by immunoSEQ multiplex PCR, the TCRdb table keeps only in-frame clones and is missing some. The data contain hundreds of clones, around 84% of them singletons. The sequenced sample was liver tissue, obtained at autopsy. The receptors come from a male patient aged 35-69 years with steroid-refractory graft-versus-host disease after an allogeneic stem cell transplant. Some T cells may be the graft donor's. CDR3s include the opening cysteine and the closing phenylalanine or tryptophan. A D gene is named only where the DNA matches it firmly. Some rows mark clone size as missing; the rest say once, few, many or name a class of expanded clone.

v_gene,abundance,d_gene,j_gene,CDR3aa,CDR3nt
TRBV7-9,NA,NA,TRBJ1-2,CASRRRGGGRSDGYTF,TGTGCCAGTAGACGGCGGGGCGGGGGGCGATCCGATGGCTACACCTTC
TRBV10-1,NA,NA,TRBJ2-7,CASSKDSSVMGEQYF,TGCGCCAGCAGTAAGGACTCTTCGGTTATGGGGGAGCAGTACTTC
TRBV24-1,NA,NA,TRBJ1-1,CATSDSLGGGTEAFF,TGTGCCACCAGTGATTCCCTGGGGGGGGGTACTGAAGCTTTCTTT
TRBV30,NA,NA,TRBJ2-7,CAWSGIPSSAYEQYF,TGTGCCTGGAGTGGAATTCCCTCTTCCGCATACGAGCAGTACTTC
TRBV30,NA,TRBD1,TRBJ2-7,CAWSATGSHEQYF,TGTGCCTGGAGTGCGACAGGGTCCCACGAGCAGTACTTC
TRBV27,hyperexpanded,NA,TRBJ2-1,CASSLPPANEQFF,TGTGCCAGCAGTTTACCCCCGGCCAATGAGCAGTTCTTC
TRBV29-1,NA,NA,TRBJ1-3,CSVEDQTSSSSGNTIYF,TGCAGCGTTGAAGATCAAACCAGTTCGAGCTCTGGAAACACCATATATTTT
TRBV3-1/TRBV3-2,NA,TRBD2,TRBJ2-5,CASRRRLAGGRRQETQYF,TGTGCCAGCAGACGAAGACTAGCGGGGGGGCGCCGCCAAGAGACCCAGTACTTC
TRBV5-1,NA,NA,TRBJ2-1,CASSTDEFSYNEQFF,TGCGCCAGCTCGACGGACGAGTTCTCCTACAATGAGCAGTTCTTC
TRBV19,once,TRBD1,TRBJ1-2,CASSGDRPYGYTF,TGTGCCAGTAGTGGGGACAGGCCCTATGGCTACACCTTC
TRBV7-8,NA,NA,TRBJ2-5,CASSPLAETQYF,TGTGCCAGCAGCCCCCTGGCCGAGACCCAGTACTTC
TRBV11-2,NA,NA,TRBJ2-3,CASSLSITDTQYF,TGTGCCAGCAGCTTATCTATAACTGATACGCAGTATTTT
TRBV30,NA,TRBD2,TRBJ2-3,CAWSGLAGSSTDTQYF,TGTGCCTGGAGTGGTTTAGCGGGCTCCAGCACAGATACGCAGTATTTT
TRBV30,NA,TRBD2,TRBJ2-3,CAWSRGSGGIKTDTQYF,TGTGCCTGGAGTCGCGGGAGCGGGGGGATAAAAACAGATACGCAGTATTTT
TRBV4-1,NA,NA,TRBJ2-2,CASSQDRGTGELFF,TGCGCCAGCAGCCAAGACAGGGGCACCGGGGAGCTGTTTTTT
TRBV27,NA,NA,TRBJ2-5,CASSLWSGAVSETQYF,TGTGCCAGCAGTTTATGGTCAGGGGCGGTATCAGAGACCCAGTACTTC
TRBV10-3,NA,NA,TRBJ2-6,CAISVRTCRHKVGANVLTF,TGTGCCATCAGTGTTCGGACCTGTAGACACAAAGTCGGGGCCAACGTCCTGACTTTC
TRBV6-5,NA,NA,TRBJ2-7,CASFESYESYEQYF,TGTGCCAGCTTTGAAAGTTACGAGTCCTACGAGCAGTACTTC